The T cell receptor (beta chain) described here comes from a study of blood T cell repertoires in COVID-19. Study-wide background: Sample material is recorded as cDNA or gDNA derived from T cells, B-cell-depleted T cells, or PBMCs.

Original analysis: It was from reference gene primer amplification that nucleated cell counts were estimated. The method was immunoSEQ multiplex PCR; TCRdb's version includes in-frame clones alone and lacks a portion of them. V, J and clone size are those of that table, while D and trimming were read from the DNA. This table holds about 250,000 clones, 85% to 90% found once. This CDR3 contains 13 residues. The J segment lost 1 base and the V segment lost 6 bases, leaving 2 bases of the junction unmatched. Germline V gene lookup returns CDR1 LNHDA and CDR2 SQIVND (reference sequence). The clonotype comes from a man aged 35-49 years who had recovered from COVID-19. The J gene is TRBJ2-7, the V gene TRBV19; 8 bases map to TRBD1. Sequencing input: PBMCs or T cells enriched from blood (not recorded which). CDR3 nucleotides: TGTGCCAGTAGGGACAGGGCTTCCTACGAGCAGTACTTC. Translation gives CASRDRASYEQYF.